This record concerns one T cell receptor (beta chain) sequence. As handled by the study authors: It was from reference gene primer amplification that nucleated cell counts were estimated. Method: immunoSEQ multiplex PCR; TCRdb's copy keeps in-frame clones and lacks some. V, J and clone size derive from that table, while D and trimming were established from the DNA sequence. The sample has about 280,000 clones; approximately 91% are singletons. This specimen belongs to a study of blood T cell repertoires in COVID-19. Study in general: The United States, Italy and Spain were the sources of the acute and convalescent COVID-19 samples. PBMCs, B-cell-depleted T cells, or T cells were the source of the cDNA or gDNA that made up the material.

Germline values: CDR1 LNHDA, CDR2 SQIVND (reference sequence). The CDR3 length is 13 residues. The J segment lost 9 bases and the V segment lost 7 bases, leaving 8 bases of the junction unmatched. The receptor was derived from a man aged 45-65 years with acute or convalescent COVID-19. Sequencing was done on a sample of peripheral blood. This chain links TRBV19 with TRBJ1-5; 8 bases are a match to TRBD1. Here the CDR3 reads CASKGQGNRPQHF. For the CDR3, the DNA is TGTGCCAGTAAAGGACAGGGAAACCGGCCCCAGCATTTT.